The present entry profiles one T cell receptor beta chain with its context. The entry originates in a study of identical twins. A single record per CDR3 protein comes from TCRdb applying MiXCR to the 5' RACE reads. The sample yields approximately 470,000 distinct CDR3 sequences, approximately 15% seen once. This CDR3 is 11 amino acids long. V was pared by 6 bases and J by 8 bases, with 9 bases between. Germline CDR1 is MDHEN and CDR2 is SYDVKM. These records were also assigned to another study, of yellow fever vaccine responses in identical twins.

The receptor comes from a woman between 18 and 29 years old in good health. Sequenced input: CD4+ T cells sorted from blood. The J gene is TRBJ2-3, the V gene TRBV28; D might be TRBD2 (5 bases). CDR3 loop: CASSSEGTQYF. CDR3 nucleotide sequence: TGTGCCAGCAGCTCTGAGGGTACGCAGTATTTT. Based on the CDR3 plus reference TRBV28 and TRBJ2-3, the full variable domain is DVKVTQSSRYLVKRTGEKVFLECVQDMDHENMFWYRQDPGLGLRLIYFSYDVKMKEKGDIPEGYSVSREKKERFSLILESASTNQTSMYLCASSSEGTQYFGPGTRLTVL.